Sequencing of this T cell receptor beta chain was carried out in a study of blood T cell repertoires in COVID-19. About the research overall: Whether acute or convalescent, the COVID-19 samples came from the United States, Italy and Spain. Sources were T cells, B-cell-depleted T cells, or PBMCs; the material itself was cDNA or gDNA.

The table came from immunoSEQ multiplex PCR; TCRdb's copy has only in-frame clones and leaves some out. This sample has 150,000 to 250,000 clones; about four fifths occur once, and the top ten carry over 5%. Seattle's enrolled individuals joined amid active infection and were then monitored longitudinally. This clone was seen a few times. This CDR3 has 15 residues. Germline lookup yields CDR1 KGHSH and CDR2 LQKENI. J was trimmed by 7 bases and V by 6 bases; bases with no gene match: 6. Sequenced input: peripheral blood. This chain links TRBV18 with TRBJ1-6; 10 nucleotides match TRBD1. The sequence derives from a woman aged 40 to 50 with COVID-19, enrolled during active disease. The CDR3 nucleotides are TGTGCCAGCTCGGGGACAGGGGATGGGAATTCACCCCTCCACTTT. It codes for CASSGTGDGNSPLHF.